This note documents a single T cell receptor (beta chain) sequence. This record comes from a study of PD-1 blockade in mismatch repair-deficient tumors. Using immunoSEQ multiplex PCR, the repertoire was profiled, and TCRdb retains in-frame clones only, with some absent. The sample includes about 120,000 clones, over 65% of them seen just once. Between the trimmed V and J ends, which lost 2 bases and 2 bases, there was a span of 12 bases. The CDR3 covers 15 residues. Germline V gene data show CDR1 as SGHNT and CDR2 as YYREEE (reference sequence). The chain is built from TRBV5-4 and TRBJ2-3; weak D call: TRBD2 (6 bases). The sequences come from peripheral blood, collected 60 weeks after starting pembrolizumab. The sequence came from an adult with mismatch repair-deficient cancer. The CDR3 here is CASSLGGSSTDTQYF. The CDR3 DNA follows: TGTGCCAGCAGCTTAGGAGGGAGCTCCACAGATACGCAGTATTTT.